The rows below give T cell receptor beta chains drawn from one sample of a study of T cells after yellow fever vaccination. TCRdb itself ran the 5' RACE reads through MiXCR, one entry per CDR3 protein. The sample records some 340,000 distinct CDR3 sequences, roughly 10% being singletons. Sequencing was performed on CD4+ T cells sorted from PBMCs, taken 45 days after the yellow fever booster vaccination. The origin of the receptors is a young man who received the YFV17D yellow fever vaccine. CDR3s include the opening cysteine and the closing phenylalanine or tryptophan. The order of the fields is CDR3 protein, CDR3 DNA, clone size, V gene, D gene, J gene. D genes are given only for firm matches. Only some rows state a clone size, as once, few, many or a class for expanded clones.

CDR3aa: CAKARGGTEQFF
CDR3nt: TGTGCCAAGGCCAGGGGGGGCACTGAGCAGTTCTTC
abundance: few
v_gene: TRBV6-2/TRBV6-3
d_gene: -
j_gene: TRBJ2-1

CDR3aa: CSAKLGGRGETQYF
CDR3nt: TGCAGTGCCAAACTGGGGGGCCGGGGAGAGACCCAGTACTTC
abundance: -
v_gene: TRBV20-1
d_gene: -
j_gene: TRBJ2-5

CDR3aa: CASSNRGPPYEQYF
CDR3nt: TGTGCCAGCTCAAACAGGGGGCCCCCCTACGAGCAGTACTTC
abundance: many
v_gene: TRBV18
d_gene: TRBD1
j_gene: TRBJ2-7

CDR3aa: CASNPTGWYQETQYF
CDR3nt: TGTGCCAGCAACCCGACAGGGTGGTACCAAGAGACCCAGTACTTC
abundance: -
v_gene: TRBV2
d_gene: TRBD1
j_gene: TRBJ2-5

CDR3aa: CASSRDPSGGGAEQFF
CDR3nt: TGCGCCAGCAGCCGGGACCCTAGCGGGGGGGGCGCTGAGCAGTTCTTC
abundance: -
v_gene: TRBV5-1
d_gene: TRBD2
j_gene: TRBJ2-1

CDR3aa: CASSQSGDGYTF
CDR3nt: TGCGCCAGCAGCCAGTCGGGTGATGGCTACACCTTC
abundance: many
v_gene: TRBV4-3
d_gene: -
j_gene: TRBJ1-2

CDR3aa: CASSQHPSGANVLTF
CDR3nt: TGTGCCAGCAGCCAACACCCGTCTGGGGCCAACGTCCTGACTTTC
abundance: -
v_gene: TRBV14
d_gene: -
j_gene: TRBJ2-6

CDR3aa: CASSRGGKNIQYF
CDR3nt: TGTGCCAGCAGTCGGGGGGGCAAAAACATTCAGTACTTC
abundance: -
v_gene: TRBV12-3/TRBV12-4
d_gene: TRBD2
j_gene: TRBJ2-4

CDR3aa: CSARAGLAGPSTDTQYF
CDR3nt: TGCAGTGCTAGAGCGGGACTAGCGGGGCCTAGCACAGATACGCAGTATTTT
abundance: -
v_gene: TRBV20-1
d_gene: TRBD2
j_gene: TRBJ2-3

CDR3aa: CASSRAGTGNTEAFF
CDR3nt: TGTGCCAGCAGTCGTGCCGGGACGGGTAACACTGAAGCTTTCTTT
abundance: few
v_gene: TRBV27
d_gene: -
j_gene: TRBJ1-1

CDR3aa: CASSEISVYNSPLHF
CDR3nt: TGTGCCAGCAGTGAAATAAGCGTTTATAATTCACCCCTCCACTTT
abundance: -
v_gene: TRBV6-1
d_gene: -
j_gene: TRBJ1-6

CDR3aa: CASSYDRPSGNTIYF
CDR3nt: TGTGCCAGCAGTTACGACAGGCCCTCTGGAAACACCATATATTTT
abundance: few
v_gene: TRBV6-5
d_gene: -
j_gene: TRBJ1-3

CDR3aa: CASSQQTGKRQPQHF
CDR3nt: TGTGCCAGCAGTCAACAGACAGGGAAGCGTCAGCCCCAGCATTTT
abundance: few
v_gene: TRBV12-3/TRBV12-4
d_gene: TRBD1
j_gene: TRBJ1-5

CDR3aa: CASSLQGRGTEYF
CDR3nt: TGTGCCAGCAGCTTACAGGGGCGAGGGACCGAGTACTTC
abundance: -
v_gene: TRBV7-6
d_gene: -
j_gene: TRBJ2-5

CDR3aa: CASSLISGARGEKLFF
CDR3nt: TGCGCCAGCAGCTTAATCTCAGGTGCCCGTGGTGAAAAACTGTTTTTT
abundance: -
v_gene: TRBV5-1
d_gene: -
j_gene: TRBJ1-4

CDR3aa: CASRGAGTGTYEQYF
CDR3nt: TGCGCCAGCAGGGGGGCCGGGACAGGAACCTACGAGCAGTACTTC
abundance: few
v_gene: TRBV5-1
d_gene: TRBD1
j_gene: TRBJ2-7

CDR3aa: CASSYDRGDTQYF
CDR3nt: TGTGCCAGCAGTTACGACAGGGGTGATACGCAGTATTTT
abundance: -
v_gene: TRBV6-5
d_gene: TRBD1
j_gene: TRBJ2-3

CDR3aa: CASGRQAEAFF
CDR3nt: TGTGCCAGCGGACGGCAGGCCGAAGCTTTCTTT
abundance: few
v_gene: TRBV4-2
d_gene: -
j_gene: TRBJ1-1

CDR3aa: CASSDGPYEQYF
CDR3nt: TGTGCCAGTTCGGACGGCCCCTACGAGCAGTACTTC
abundance: -
v_gene: TRBV5-4
d_gene: -
j_gene: TRBJ2-7

CDR3aa: CASSPGQGPKTQYF
CDR3nt: TGTGCCAGCTCACCCGGACAGGGACCGAAGACCCAGTACTTC
abundance: -
v_gene: TRBV18
d_gene: TRBD1
j_gene: TRBJ2-5

CDR3aa: CAISRGDNEQFF
CDR3nt: TGTGCCATCAGCCGGGGAGACAATGAGCAGTTCTTC
abundance: -
v_gene: TRBV10-3
d_gene: -
j_gene: TRBJ2-1

CDR3aa: CASSLRGPGDNSPLHF
CDR3nt: TGCGCCAGCAGCTTGAGGGGACCGGGCGATAATTCACCCCTCCACTTT
abundance: -
v_gene: TRBV5-1
d_gene: -
j_gene: TRBJ1-6

CDR3aa: CASKGQGGIQYF
CDR3nt: TGTGCCAGCAAAGGACAGGGTGGCATTCAGTACTTC
abundance: -
v_gene: TRBV6-5
d_gene: TRBD1
j_gene: TRBJ2-4

CDR3aa: CSAPTSGTDTQYF
CDR3nt: TGCAGTGCCCCCACTAGCGGCACAGATACGCAGTATTTT
abundance: many
v_gene: TRBV20-1
d_gene: TRBD2
j_gene: TRBJ2-3

CDR3aa: CASSPGVSDTQYF
CDR3nt: TGCGCCAGCAGCCCTGGCGTGTCAGATACGCAGTATTTT
abundance: few
v_gene: TRBV5-1
d_gene: -
j_gene: TRBJ2-3

CDR3aa: CASSLSGGTYGYTF
CDR3nt: TGTGCCAGCAGTTTATCTGGGGGTACCTATGGCTACACCTTC
abundance: few
v_gene: TRBV12-3/TRBV12-4
d_gene: -
j_gene: TRBJ1-2

CDR3aa: CASSSDGRAQPQHF
CDR3nt: TGCGCCAGCAGTTCCGATGGGCGAGCTCAGCCCCAGCATTTT
abundance: few
v_gene: TRBV5-1
d_gene: -
j_gene: TRBJ1-5

CDR3aa: CASSIRDSPYGYTF
CDR3nt: TGTGCCAGTAGTATTCGGGACAGTCCCTATGGCTACACCTTC
abundance: -
v_gene: TRBV19
d_gene: TRBD1
j_gene: TRBJ1-2

CDR3aa: CASSVAPTRLAGEETQYF
CDR3nt: TGTGCCAGCAGCGTAGCTCCCACTCGACTAGCGGGGGAAGAGACCCAGTACTTC
abundance: few
v_gene: TRBV9
d_gene: TRBD2
j_gene: TRBJ2-5

CDR3aa: CASSLVSGGTTEAFF
CDR3nt: TGTGCCAGCAGCTTAGTTTCTGGGGGAACGACTGAAGCTTTCTTT
abundance: -
v_gene: TRBV7-2
d_gene: -
j_gene: TRBJ1-1

CDR3aa: CASSLGGGHGNTIYF
CDR3nt: TGCGCCAGCAGCTTGGGAGGGGGTCATGGAAACACCATATATTTT
abundance: -
v_gene: TRBV5-1
d_gene: -
j_gene: TRBJ1-3

CDR3aa: CASSTGVGELFF
CDR3nt: TGTGCCAGCAGTACCGGGGTCGGGGAGCTGTTTTTT
abundance: -
v_gene: TRBV6-6
d_gene: -
j_gene: TRBJ2-2

CDR3aa: CATSDSRDEQFF
CDR3nt: TGTGCCACCAGTGACTCAAGGGATGAGCAGTTCTTC
abundance: -
v_gene: TRBV24-1
d_gene: -
j_gene: TRBJ2-1

CDR3aa: CASSYSGWNGETQYF
CDR3nt: TGTGCCAGCAGTTACTCAGGGTGGAATGGAGAGACCCAGTACTTC
abundance: many
v_gene: TRBV6-5
d_gene: -
j_gene: TRBJ2-5

CDR3aa: CASHGTGEGQPQHF
CDR3nt: TGTGCCAGCCATGGGACAGGGGAAGGGCAGCCCCAGCATTTT
abundance: many
v_gene: TRBV6-5
d_gene: TRBD1
j_gene: TRBJ1-5

CDR3aa: CASSYSLSGPSSPLHF
CDR3nt: TGTGCCAGCAGTTACTCCTTATCCGGGCCTAGTTCACCCCTCCACTTT
abundance: many
v_gene: TRBV6-5
d_gene: -
j_gene: TRBJ1-6

CDR3aa: CASRVTGASYEQYF
CDR3nt: TGTGCCAGCAGGGTAACAGGGGCCTCCTACGAGCAGTACTTC
abundance: many
v_gene: TRBV6-5
d_gene: TRBD1
j_gene: TRBJ2-7

CDR3aa: CASIPRGDSYEQYF
CDR3nt: TGCGCCAGCATCCCCCGGGGGGACAGCTACGAGCAGTACTTC
abundance: -
v_gene: TRBV10-2
d_gene: -
j_gene: TRBJ2-7

CDR3aa: CASRNRALNTEAFF
CDR3nt: TGCGCCAGCAGGAACAGGGCCTTGAACACTGAAGCTTTCTTT
abundance: -
v_gene: TRBV4-1
d_gene: -
j_gene: TRBJ1-1

CDR3aa: CASSPILPGQGVDYGYTF
CDR3nt: TGTGCCAGTAGTCCGATCCTGCCGGGACAGGGGGTAGACTATGGCTACACCTTC
abundance: once
v_gene: TRBV19
d_gene: TRBD1
j_gene: TRBJ1-2

CDR3aa: CASSLVFGETQYF
CDR3nt: TGTGCCAGCAGCTTAGTATTTGGAGAGACCCAGTACTTC
abundance: many
v_gene: TRBV7-9
d_gene: -
j_gene: TRBJ2-5

CDR3aa: CASSPHGGNQPQHF
CDR3nt: TGTGCCAGCAGTCCCCACGGTGGCAATCAGCCCCAGCATTTT
abundance: -
v_gene: TRBV7-2
d_gene: -
j_gene: TRBJ1-5

CDR3aa: CSVVGLDEQFF
CDR3nt: TGCAGCGTAGTAGGGTTGGATGAGCAGTTCTTC
abundance: few
v_gene: TRBV29-1
d_gene: -
j_gene: TRBJ2-1

CDR3aa: CASSLGSGSYEQYF
CDR3nt: TGTGCCAGCAGCTTAGGGTCCGGTTCCTACGAGCAGTACTTC
abundance: -
v_gene: TRBV7-8
d_gene: -
j_gene: TRBJ2-7

CDR3aa: CASSYMISWGADPGELFF
CDR3nt: TGTGCCAGCAGTTACATGATTTCTTGGGGGGCGGACCCCGGGGAGCTGTTTTTT
abundance: -
v_gene: TRBV6-5
d_gene: -
j_gene: TRBJ2-2

CDR3aa: CSASDRQNQPQHF
CDR3nt: TGCAGTGCTAGCGACAGGCAGAATCAGCCCCAGCATTTT
abundance: few
v_gene: TRBV20-1
d_gene: -
j_gene: TRBJ1-5

CDR3aa: CASSEAQGAVSPLHF
CDR3nt: TGTGCCAGCAGTGAAGCCCAGGGGGCAGTGTCACCCCTCCACTTT
abundance: -
v_gene: TRBV2
d_gene: TRBD1
j_gene: TRBJ1-6

CDR3aa: CASSPTDIGNSPLHF
CDR3nt: TGTGCCAGCTCACCGACCGACATCGGCAATTCACCCCTCCACTTT
abundance: -
v_gene: TRBV18
d_gene: -
j_gene: TRBJ1-6

CDR3aa: CASSLGWYNEQFF
CDR3nt: TGCGCCAGCAGCTTGGGGTGGTACAATGAGCAGTTCTTC
abundance: many
v_gene: TRBV5-1
d_gene: -
j_gene: TRBJ2-1

CDR3aa: CASSLRDSGNTIYF
CDR3nt: TGTGCCAGCAGTTTACGGGACTCTGGAAACACCATATATTTT
abundance: -
v_gene: TRBV6-5
d_gene: -
j_gene: TRBJ1-3